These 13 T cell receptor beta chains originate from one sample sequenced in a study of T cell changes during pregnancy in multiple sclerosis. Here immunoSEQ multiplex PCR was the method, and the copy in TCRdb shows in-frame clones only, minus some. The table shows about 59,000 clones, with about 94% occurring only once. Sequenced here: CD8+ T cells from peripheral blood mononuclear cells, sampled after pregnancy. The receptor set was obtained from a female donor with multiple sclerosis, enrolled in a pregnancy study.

CDR3 sequence (DNA): TGTGCCAGCAGCAGCTTTTTGACTAGCGGGCGGAACACCGGGGAGCTGTTTTTT. As protein: CASSSFLTSGRNTGELFF. V gene TRBV5-4 combines with J gene TRBJ2-2; 10 nucleotides agree with TRBD2. The CDR3 loop spans 18 amino acids. V lost 4 bases, J lost 1 base, and 10 bases stayed unmatched. The germline gives CDR1 SGHNT, CDR2 YYREEE (reference sequence).

The CDR3 is CASGPTDTQYF. Here the CDR3 DNA reads TGTGCCAGCGGGCCGACAGATACGCAGTATTTT. The rearrangement joins TRBV9 to TRBJ2-3; unclear D gene. V lost 7 bases, J lost 3 bases, and 6 bases lay in between. CDR1 is SGDLS and CDR2 is YYNGEE in the germline V gene. CDR3 length: 11 amino acids.

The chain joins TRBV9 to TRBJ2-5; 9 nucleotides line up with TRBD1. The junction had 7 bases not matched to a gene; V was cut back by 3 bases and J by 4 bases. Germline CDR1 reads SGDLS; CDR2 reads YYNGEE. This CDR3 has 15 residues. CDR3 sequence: CASSGGTGRVETQYF. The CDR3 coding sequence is TGTGCCAGCAGCGGAGGGACAGGGCGCGTAGAGACCCAGTACTTC.

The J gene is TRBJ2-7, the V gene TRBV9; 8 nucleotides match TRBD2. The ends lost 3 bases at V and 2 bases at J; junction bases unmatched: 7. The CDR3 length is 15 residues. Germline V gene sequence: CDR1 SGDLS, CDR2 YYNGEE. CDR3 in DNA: TGTGCCAGCAGCGCCTCTAGCGGGTCCGCCTACGAGCAGTACTTC. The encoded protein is CASSASSGSAYEQYF.

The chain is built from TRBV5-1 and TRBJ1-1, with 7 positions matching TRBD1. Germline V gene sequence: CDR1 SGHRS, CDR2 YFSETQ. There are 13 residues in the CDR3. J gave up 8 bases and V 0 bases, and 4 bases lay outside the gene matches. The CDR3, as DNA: TGCGCCAGCAGCTTGGCCTCAGGGGGGGAAGCTTTCTTT. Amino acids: CASSLASGGEAFF.

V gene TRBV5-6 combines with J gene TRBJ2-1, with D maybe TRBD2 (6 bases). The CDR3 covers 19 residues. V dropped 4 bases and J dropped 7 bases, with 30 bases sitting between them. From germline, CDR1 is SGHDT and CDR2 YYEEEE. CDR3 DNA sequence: TGTGCCAGCAGCCTGGGAGGTAATCAGGGTGAGGCTTTATTAAATGAGCAGTTCTTC. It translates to CASSLGGNQGEALLNEQFF.

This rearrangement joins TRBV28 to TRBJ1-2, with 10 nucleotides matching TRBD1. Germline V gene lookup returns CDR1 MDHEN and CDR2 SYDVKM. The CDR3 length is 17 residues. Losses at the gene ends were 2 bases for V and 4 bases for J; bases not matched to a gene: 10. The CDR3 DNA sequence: TGTGCCAGCAGTTTAGATCCGCTCGGACAGGGGGTCTATGGCTACACCTTC. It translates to CASSLDPLGQGVYGYTF.

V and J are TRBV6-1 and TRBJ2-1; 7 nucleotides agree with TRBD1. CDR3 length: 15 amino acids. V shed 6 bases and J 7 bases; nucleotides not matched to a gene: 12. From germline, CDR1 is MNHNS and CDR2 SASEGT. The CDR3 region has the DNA TGTGCCAGCAGCGCCCGGGACAGAGGGCGGAATGAGCAGTTCTTC. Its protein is CASSARDRGRNEQFF.

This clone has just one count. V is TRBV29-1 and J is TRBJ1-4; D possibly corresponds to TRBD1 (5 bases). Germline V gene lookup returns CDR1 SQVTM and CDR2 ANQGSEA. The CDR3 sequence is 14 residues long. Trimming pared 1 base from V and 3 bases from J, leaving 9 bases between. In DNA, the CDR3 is TGCAGCGTTGAAGCCGGGGGGTCTAATGAAAAACTGTTTTTT. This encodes CSVEAGGSNEKLFF.

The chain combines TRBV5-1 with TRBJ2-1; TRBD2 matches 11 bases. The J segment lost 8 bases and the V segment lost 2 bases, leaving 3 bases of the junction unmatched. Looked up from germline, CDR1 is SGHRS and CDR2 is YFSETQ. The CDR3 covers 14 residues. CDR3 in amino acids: CASSFTGLADEQFF. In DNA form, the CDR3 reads TGCGCCAGCAGCTTTACGGGACTAGCGGATGAGCAGTTCTTC.

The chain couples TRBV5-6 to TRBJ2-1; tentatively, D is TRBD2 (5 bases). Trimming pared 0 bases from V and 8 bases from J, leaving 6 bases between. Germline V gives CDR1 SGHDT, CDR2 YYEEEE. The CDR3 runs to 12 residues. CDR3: CASSLGRDEQFF. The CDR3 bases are TGTGCCAGCAGCTTGGGGCGGGATGAGCAGTTCTTC.

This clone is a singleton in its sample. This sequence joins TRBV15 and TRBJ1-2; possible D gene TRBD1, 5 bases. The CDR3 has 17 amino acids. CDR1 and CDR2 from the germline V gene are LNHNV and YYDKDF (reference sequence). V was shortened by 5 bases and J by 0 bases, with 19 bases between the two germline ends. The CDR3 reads CATSRGTGLLANYGYTF. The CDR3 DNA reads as TGTGCCACCAGCCGCGGGACGGGATTACTTGCTAACTATGGCTACACCTTC. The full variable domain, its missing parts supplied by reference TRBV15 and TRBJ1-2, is DAMVIQNPRYQVTQFGKPVTLSCSQTLNHNVMYWYQQKSSQAPKLLFHYYDKDFNNEADTPDNFQSRRPNTSFCFLDIRSPGLGDTAMYLCATSRGTGLLANYGYTFGSGTRLTVV.

CDR3 nucleotides: TGCAGCGTTGAAGTACCTAGCGGGAGGGCCTACGAGCAGTACTTC. Translated, it gives CSVEVPSGRAYEQYF. This rearrangement joins TRBV29-1 to TRBJ2-7, with 12 bases identical to TRBD2. The V gene end was trimmed by 1 base and the J gene end by 2 bases; junction bases not matched to a gene: 3. The CDR3 is 15 amino acids. Germline values: CDR1 SQVTM, CDR2 ANQGSEA.